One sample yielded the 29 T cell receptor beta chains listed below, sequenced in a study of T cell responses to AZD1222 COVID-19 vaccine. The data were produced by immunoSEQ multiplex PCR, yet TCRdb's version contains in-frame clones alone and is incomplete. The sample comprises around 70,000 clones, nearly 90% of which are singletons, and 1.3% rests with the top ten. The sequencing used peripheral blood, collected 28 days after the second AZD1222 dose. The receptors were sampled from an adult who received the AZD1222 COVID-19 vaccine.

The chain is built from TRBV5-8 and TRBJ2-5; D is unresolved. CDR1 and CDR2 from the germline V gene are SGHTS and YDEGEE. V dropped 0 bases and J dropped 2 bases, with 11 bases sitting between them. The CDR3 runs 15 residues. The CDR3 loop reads CASSLALGIQETQYF. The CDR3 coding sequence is TGTGCCAGCAGCTTGGCCCTTGGGATACAAGAGACCCAGTACTTC.

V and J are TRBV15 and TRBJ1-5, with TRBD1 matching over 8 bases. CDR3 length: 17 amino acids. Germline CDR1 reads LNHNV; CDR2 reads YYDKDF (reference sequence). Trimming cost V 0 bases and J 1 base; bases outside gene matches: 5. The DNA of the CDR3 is TGTGCCACCAGCAGAGACCCCCGGGACAGGAGCAATCAGCCCCAGCATTTT. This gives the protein CATSRDPRDRSNQPQHF. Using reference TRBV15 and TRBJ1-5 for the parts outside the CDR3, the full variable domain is DAMVIQNPRYQVTQFGKPVTLSCSQTLNHNVMYWYQQKSSQAPKLLFHYYDKDFNNEADTPDNFQSRRPNTSFCFLDIRSPGLGDTAMYLCATSRDPRDRSNQPQHFGDGTRLSIL.

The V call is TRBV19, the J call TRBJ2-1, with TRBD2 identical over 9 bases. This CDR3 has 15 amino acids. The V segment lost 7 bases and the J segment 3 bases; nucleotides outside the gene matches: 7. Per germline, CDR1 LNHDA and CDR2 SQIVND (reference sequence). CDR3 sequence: CASTRETSGYNEQFF. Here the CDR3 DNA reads TGTGCCAGTACTAGGGAGACTAGCGGCTACAATGAGCAGTTCTTC.

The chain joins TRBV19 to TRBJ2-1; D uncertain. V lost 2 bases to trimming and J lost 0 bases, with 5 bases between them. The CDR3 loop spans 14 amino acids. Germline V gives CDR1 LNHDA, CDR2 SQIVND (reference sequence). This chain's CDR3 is CASSISVSYNEQFF. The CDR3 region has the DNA TGTGCCAGTAGTATAAGCGTCTCCTACAATGAGCAGTTCTTC.

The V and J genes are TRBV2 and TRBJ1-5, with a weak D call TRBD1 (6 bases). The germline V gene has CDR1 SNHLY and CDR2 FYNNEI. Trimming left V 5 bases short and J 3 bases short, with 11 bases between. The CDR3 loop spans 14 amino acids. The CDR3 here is CASSLGGPNQPQHF. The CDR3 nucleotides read TGTGCCAGCAGTCTGGGGGGCCCCAATCAGCCCCAGCATTTT.

Written as DNA, the CDR3 is TGTGCCAGCTCACCGGGACAGGGCAATGAAGCTTTCTTT. Amino acids: CASSPGQGNEAFF. The chain has TRBV18 and TRBJ1-1; 9 nucleotides align to TRBD1. Trimming removed 3 bases from V and 7 bases from J; junction bases left unmatched: 3. The germline CDR1 and CDR2 sequences are KGHSH and LQKENI. CDR3 length equals 13 residues.

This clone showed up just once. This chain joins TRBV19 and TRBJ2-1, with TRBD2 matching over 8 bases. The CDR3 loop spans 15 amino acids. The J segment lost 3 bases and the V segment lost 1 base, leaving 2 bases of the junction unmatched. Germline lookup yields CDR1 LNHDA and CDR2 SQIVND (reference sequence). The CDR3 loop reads CASSIASGHYNEQFF. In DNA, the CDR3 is TGTGCCAGTAGTATAGCTAGCGGGCACTACAATGAGCAGTTCTTC.

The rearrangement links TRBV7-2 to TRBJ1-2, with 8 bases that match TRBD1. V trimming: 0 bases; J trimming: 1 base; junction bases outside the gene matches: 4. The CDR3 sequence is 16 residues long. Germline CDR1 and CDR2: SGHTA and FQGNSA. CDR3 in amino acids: CASSLAGTGLNYGYTF. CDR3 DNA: TGTGCCAGCAGCTTAGCCGGGACAGGCCTTAACTATGGCTACACCTTC. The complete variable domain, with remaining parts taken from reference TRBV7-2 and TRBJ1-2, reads GAGVSQSPSNKVTEKGKDVELRCDPISGHTALYWYRQSLGQGLEFLIYFQGNSAPDKSGLPSDRFSAERTGGSVSTLTIQRTQQEDSAVYLCASSLAGTGLNYGYTFGSGTRLTVV.

The CDR3 region is CASSHLTANYGYTF. The CDR3 DNA follows: TGCGCCAGCAGCCACTTGACAGCAAACTATGGCTACACCTTC. V gene TRBV4-1 combines with J gene TRBJ1-2; weak D call: TRBD1 (5 bases). Germline V gene lookup returns CDR1 MGHRA and CDR2 YSYEKL. This CDR3 region has 14 residues. Trimming removed 3 bases at V and 2 bases at J, with 10 bases between.

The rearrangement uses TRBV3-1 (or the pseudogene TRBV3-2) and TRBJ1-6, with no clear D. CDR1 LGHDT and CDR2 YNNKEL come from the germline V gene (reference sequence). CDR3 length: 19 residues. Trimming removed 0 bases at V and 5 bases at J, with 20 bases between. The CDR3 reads CASSQDFAWEQTNNSPLHF. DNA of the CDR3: TGTGCCAGCAGCCAAGACTTCGCCTGGGAACAGACCAATAATTCACCCCTCCACTTT.

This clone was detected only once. The CDR3: CASSHPRIEQFF. The CDR3 DNA is TGTGCCAGCAGCCACCCTCGGATTGAGCAGTTCTTC. The chain combines TRBV5-6 with TRBJ2-1; D remains ambiguous. Germline CDR1 and CDR2: SGHDT and YYEEEE. This CDR3 region has 12 residues. Trimming cost V 4 bases and J 9 bases, with 11 bases left between them.

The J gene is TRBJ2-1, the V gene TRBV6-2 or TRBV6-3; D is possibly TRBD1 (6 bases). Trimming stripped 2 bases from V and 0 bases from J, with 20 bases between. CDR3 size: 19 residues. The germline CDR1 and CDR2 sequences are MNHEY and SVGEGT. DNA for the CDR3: TGTGCCAGCAGTTACGGGCTGGGGCAGGGGCGTGTCTCCTACAATGAGCAGTTCTTC. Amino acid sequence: CASSYGLGQGRVSYNEQFF.

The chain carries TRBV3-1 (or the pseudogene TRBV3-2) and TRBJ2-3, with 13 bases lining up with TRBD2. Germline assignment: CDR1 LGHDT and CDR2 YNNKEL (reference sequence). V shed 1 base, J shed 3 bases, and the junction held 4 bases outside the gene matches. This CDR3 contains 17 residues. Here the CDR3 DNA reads TGTGCCAGCAGCCAAGTTTCGGGACTAGCGGGAACAGATACGCAGTATTTT. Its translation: CASSQVSGLAGTDTQYF.

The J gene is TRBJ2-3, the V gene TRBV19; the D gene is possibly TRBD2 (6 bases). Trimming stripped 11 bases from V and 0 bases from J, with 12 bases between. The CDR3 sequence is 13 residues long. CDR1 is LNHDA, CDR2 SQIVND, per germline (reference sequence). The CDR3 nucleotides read TGTGCCCCATGGGGGACTAGCACAGATACGCAGTATTTT. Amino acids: CAPWGTSTDTQYF.

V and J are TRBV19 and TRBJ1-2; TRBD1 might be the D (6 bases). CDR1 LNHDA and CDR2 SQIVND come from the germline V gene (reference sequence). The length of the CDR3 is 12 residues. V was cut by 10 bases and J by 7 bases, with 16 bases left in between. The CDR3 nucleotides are TGTGCCACCAAGGCACAGGGCGGTGGCTACACCTTC. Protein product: CATKAQGGGYTF.

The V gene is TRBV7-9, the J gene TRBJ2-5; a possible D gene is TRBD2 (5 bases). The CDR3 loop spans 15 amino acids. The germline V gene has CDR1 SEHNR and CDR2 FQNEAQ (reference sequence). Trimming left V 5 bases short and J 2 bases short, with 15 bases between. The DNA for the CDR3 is TGTGCCAGCAGCGAAAGGACGGGAAATCAAGAGACCCAGTACTTC. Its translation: CASSERTGNQETQYF.

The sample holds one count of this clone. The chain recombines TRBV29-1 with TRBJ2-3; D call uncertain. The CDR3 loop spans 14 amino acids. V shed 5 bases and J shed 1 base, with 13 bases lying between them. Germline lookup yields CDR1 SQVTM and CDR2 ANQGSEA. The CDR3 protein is CSVSQAGGTDTQYF. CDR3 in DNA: TGCAGCGTTTCCCAGGCTGGAGGCACAGATACGCAGTATTTT.

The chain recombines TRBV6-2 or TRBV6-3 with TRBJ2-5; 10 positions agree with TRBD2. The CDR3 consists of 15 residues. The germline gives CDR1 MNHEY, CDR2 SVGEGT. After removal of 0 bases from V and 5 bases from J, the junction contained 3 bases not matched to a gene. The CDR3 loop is CASSYSGTSAETQYF. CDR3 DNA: TGTGCCAGCAGTTACTCAGGGACTAGCGCGGAGACCCAGTACTTC.

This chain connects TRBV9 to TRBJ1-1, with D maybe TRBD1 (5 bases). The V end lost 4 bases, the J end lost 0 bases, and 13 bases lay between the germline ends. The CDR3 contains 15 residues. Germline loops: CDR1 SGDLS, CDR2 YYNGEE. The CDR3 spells CASSPRQYMNTEAFF. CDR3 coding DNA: TGTGCCAGCAGCCCCCGACAGTACATGAACACTGAAGCTTTCTTT.

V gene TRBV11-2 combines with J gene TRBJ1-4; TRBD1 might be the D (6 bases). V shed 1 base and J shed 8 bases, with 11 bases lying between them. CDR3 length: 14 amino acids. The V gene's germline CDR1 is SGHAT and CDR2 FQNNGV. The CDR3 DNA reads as TGTGCCAGCAGCTTAGCAGGGGTACGCGAAAAACTGTTTTTT. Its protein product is CASSLAGVREKLFF.

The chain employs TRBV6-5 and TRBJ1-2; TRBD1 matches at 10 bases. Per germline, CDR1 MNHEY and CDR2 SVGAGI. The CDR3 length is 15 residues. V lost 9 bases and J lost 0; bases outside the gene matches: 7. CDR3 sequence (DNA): TGTGCCAGTCTTGGACAGGGGGATTCTAACTATGGCTACACCTTC. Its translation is CASLGQGDSNYGYTF.

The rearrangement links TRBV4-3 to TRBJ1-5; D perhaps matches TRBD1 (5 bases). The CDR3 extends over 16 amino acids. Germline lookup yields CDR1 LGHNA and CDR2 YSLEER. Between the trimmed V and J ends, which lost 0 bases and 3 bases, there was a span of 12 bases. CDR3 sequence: CASSQERPGPNQPQHF. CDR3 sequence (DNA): TGCGCCAGCAGCCAAGAACGCCCGGGGCCCAATCAGCCCCAGCATTTT.

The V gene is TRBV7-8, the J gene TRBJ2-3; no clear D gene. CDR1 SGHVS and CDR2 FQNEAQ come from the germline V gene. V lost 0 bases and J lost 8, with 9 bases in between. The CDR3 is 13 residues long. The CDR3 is CASSLAGRGTQYF. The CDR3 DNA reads TGTGCCAGCAGCTTAGCTGGTAGAGGTACGCAGTATTTT.

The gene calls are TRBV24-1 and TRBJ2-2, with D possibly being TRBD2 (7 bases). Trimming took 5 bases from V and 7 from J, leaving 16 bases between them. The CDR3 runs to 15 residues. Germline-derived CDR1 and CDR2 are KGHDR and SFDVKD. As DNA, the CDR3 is TGTGCCACCAGTGGGGCGGGGGCTTCCGGCGGGGAGCTGTTTTTT. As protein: CATSGAGASGGELFF.

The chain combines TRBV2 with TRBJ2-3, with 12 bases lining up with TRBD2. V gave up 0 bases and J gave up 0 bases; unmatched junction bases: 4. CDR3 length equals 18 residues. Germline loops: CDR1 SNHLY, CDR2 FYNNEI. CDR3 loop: CASSEASLAGGSTDTQYF. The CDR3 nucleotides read TGTGCCAGCAGTGAAGCTTCACTAGCGGGAGGTAGCACAGATACGCAGTATTTT.

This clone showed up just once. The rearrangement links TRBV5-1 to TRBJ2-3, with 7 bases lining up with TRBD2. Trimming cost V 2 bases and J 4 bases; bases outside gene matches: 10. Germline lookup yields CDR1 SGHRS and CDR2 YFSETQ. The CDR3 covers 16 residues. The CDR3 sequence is CASSFGGNSPADTQYF. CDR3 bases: TGCGCCAGCAGCTTCGGGGGGAACAGCCCAGCAGATACGCAGTATTTT.

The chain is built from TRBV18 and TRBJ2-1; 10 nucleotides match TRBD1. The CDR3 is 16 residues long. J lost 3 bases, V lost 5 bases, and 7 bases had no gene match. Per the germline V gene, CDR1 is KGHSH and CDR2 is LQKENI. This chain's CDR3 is CASSKRRDRGYNEQFF. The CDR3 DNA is TGTGCCAGCTCAAAACGCCGGGACAGGGGCTACAATGAGCAGTTCTTC.

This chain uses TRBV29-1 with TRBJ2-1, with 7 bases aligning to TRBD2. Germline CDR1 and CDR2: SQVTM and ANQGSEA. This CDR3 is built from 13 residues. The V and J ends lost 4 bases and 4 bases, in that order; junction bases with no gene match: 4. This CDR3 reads CSVAGGQYNEQFF. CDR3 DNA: TGCAGCGTTGCGGGAGGACAATACAATGAGCAGTTCTTC.

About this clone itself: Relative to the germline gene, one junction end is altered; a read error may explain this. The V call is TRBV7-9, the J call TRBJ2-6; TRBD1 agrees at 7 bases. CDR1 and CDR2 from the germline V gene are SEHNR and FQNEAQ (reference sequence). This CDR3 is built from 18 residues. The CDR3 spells CASSLAGQAGSEANVLTF. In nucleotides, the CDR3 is TGTGCCAGCAGCTTAGCAGGACAGGCGGGCTCTGAGGCCAACGTCCTGACTTTC.